The 5 T cell receptor beta chains given below trace back to one sample, sequenced in a study of blood T cells in healthy people across ages. Sample-barcoded 5' priming and a J-beta primer mix drove a second PCR of about 7 to 11 cycles. MiXCR, run by TCRdb on the 5' RACE reads, gives a single entry per CDR3 protein. The sample lists 700,000 to 950,000 distinct CDR3 sequences, 58% occurring once. Sequencing was carried out using blood. The receptor source for this set is a man aged 30 to 45 in good health.

The V gene is TRBV5-1, the J gene TRBJ2-5; 9 nucleotides match TRBD1. The V gene's germline CDR1 is SGHRS and CDR2 YFSETQ. V lost 6 bases to trimming and J lost 4 bases; unmatched junction nucleotides: 10. The CDR3 spans 15 residues. CDR3 sequence reads: CASNREQGAGETQYF. In nucleotides, the CDR3 is TGCGCCAGCAATCGAGAACAGGGGGCAGGAGAGACCCAGTACTTC.

The chain combines TRBV5-5 with TRBJ2-1, with D unresolved. The CDR3 extends over 12 amino acids. CDR1 and CDR2 from the germline V gene are SGHKS and YYEKEE (reference sequence). Trimming shortened V by 4 bases and J by 9 bases, and 11 bases separated the two germline ends. DNA of the CDR3: TGTGCCAGCAGCGTGATCGCAAGTGAGCAGTTCTTC. The encoded protein is CASSVIASEQFF.

On this clonotype itself: A read error is possible here, since a much larger clone lies one base away. This chain uses TRBV20-1 with TRBJ2-7; 8 positions agree with TRBD1. This CDR3 is built from 12 residues. The germline gives CDR1 DFQATT, CDR2 SNEGSKA (reference sequence). CDR3 region: CSATGGRYGQYF. The CDR3 DNA sequence: TGCAGTGCTACAGGGGGCAGGTACGGGCAGTACTTC.

V gene TRBV14 combines with J gene TRBJ2-7; no definite D call. Germline CDR1 and CDR2: SGHDN and FVKESK. Trimming removed 4 bases from V and 0 bases from J, with 13 bases in between. This CDR3 comprises 15 residues. Here the CDR3 reads CASSPPGKTSYEQYF. The CDR3 DNA reads TGTGCCAGCAGCCCGCCAGGAAAGACCTCCTACGAGCAGTACTTC.

This clonotype was detected only a few times. The chain has TRBV20-1 and TRBJ2-3; 11 nucleotides line up with TRBD2. CDR1 is DFQATT, CDR2 SNEGSKA, per germline (reference sequence). J gave up 0 bases and V 3 bases, and 8 bases lay outside the gene matches. CDR3 size: 17 residues. CDR3 DNA sequence: TGCAGTGCTAGGAGCCTAGCGGGAGGTGGTAGCACAGATACGCAGTATTTT. It yields the protein CSARSLAGGGSTDTQYF.